This TCR beta chain is drawn from a study of blood T cell repertoires in COVID-19. Study context: The samples span acute and convalescent COVID-19 from the United States, Italy and Spain. PBMCs, B-cell-depleted T cells, or T cells were the source of the cDNA or gDNA that made up the material.

The CDR3 spans 13 residues, counting both ends. CDR1 is SGHDT, CDR2 YYEEEE, per germline. As for this clone: It is unclear where the CDR3 begins or ends on the DNA, so no DNA is shown, and the CDR3 is as TCRdb lists it.

Original handling: Amplification of reference gene primers provided the estimated nucleated cell counts. TCRdb's copy holds only in-frame clones and misses some; the assay was immunoSEQ multiplex PCR. V, J and clone size were drawn from that table, and D and trimming were deduced from the DNA. The sample holds 55,000 to 90,000 clones, 85% to 90% seen once. Sample: peripheral blood. The clonotype originates from a woman over 75 with active or convalescent COVID-19. V and J are TRBV5-6 and TRBJ1-1; the D segment call TRBD1 is taken from the table without a DNA check. The CDR3 is CASSPWGQGAPFF.